This T cell receptor (beta chain) is drawn from a study of blood T cell dynamics during melanoma immunotherapy. Clones were read by immunoSEQ multiplex PCR, and TCRdb kept only the in-frame ones, dropping some. The profile shows 13,000 or so clones, over 85% of them singletons. Per germline, CDR1 MNHEY and CDR2 SVGAGI. V lost 0 bases and J lost 8, with 13 bases in between. This CDR3 has 14 residues. Time point here: pre-treatment baseline. This sequence was found in a human donor with melanoma. The chain couples TRBV6-5 to TRBJ1-2; no definite D call. The sequencing here drew on blood, taken from a patient treated with checkpoint blockade. CDR3 loop: CASSYSRSRNGYTF. The CDR3 bases are TGTGCCAGCAGTTACTCGAGATCTAGGAACGGCTACACCTTC.